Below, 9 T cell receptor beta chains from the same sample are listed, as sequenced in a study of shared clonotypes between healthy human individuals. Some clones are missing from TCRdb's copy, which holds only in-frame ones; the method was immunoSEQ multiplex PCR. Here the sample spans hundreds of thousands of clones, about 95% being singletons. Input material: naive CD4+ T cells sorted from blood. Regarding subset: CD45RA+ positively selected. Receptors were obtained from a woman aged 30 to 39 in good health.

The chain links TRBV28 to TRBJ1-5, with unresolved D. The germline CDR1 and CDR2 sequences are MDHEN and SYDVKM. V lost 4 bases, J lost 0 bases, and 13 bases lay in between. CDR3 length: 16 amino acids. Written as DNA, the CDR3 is TGTGCCAGCAGTTCCTTCGGGCAGCTTAGCAATCAGCCCCAGCATTTT. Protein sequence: CASSSFGQLSNQPQHF.

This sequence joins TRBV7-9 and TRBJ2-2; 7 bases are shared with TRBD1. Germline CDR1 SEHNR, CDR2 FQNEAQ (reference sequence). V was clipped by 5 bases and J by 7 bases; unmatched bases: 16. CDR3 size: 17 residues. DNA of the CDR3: TGTGCCAGCAGCCAAAAGGGGGCGGCAATAGGGAGCGGGGAGCTGTTTTTT. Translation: CASSQKGAAIGSGELFF.

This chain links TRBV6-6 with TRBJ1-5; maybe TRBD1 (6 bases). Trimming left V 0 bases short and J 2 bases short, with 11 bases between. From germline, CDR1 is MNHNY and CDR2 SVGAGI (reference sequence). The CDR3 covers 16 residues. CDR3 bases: TGTGCCAGCAGTTACTCCCTGCGACAGGGCAATCAGCCCCAGCATTTT. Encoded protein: CASSYSLRQGNQPQHF.

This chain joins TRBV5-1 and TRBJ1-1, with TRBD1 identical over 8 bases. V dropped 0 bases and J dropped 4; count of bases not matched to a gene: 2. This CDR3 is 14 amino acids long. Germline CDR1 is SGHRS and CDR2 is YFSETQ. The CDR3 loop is CASSLEGQGTEAFF. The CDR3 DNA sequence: TGCGCCAGCAGCTTGGAAGGACAGGGCACTGAAGCTTTCTTT. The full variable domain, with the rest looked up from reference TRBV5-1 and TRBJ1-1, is KAGVTQTPRYLIKTRGQQVTLSCSPISGHRSVSWYQQTPGQGLQFLFEYFSETQRNKGNFPGRFSGRQFSNSRSEMNVSTLELGDSALYLCASSLEGQGTEAFFGQGTRLTVV.

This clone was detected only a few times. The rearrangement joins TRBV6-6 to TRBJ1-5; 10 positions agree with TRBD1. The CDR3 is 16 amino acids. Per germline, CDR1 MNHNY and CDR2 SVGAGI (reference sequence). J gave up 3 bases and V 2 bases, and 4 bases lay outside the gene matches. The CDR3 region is CASSYTGTGVNQPQHF. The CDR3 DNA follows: TGTGCCAGCAGTTACACCGGGACAGGGGTCAATCAGCCCCAGCATTTT.

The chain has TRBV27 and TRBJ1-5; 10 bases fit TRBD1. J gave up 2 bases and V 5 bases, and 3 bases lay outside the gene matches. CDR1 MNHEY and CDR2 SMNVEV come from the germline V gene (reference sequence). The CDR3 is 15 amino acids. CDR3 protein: CASSEGTGGNQPQHF. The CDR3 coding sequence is TGTGCCAGCAGTGAGGGGACAGGGGGCAATCAGCCCCAGCATTTT.

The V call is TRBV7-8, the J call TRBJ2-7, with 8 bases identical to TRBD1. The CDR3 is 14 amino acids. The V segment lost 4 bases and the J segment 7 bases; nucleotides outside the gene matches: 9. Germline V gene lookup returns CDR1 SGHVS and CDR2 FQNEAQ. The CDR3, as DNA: TGTGCCAGCAGCTGGCTCGACAGGGGAGGTGAGCAGTACTTC. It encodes CASSWLDRGGEQYF.

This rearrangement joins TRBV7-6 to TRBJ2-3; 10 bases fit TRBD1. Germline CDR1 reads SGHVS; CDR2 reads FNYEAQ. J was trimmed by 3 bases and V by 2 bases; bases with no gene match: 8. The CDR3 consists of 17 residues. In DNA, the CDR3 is TGTGCCAGCAGCTTAATGGGACAGGGGTTTCAAACAGATACGCAGTATTTT. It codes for CASSLMGQGFQTDTQYF.

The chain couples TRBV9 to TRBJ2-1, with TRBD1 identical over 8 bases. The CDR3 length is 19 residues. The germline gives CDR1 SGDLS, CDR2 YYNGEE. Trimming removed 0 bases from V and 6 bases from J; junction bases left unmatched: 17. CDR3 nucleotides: TGTGCCAGCAGCGTAGCCAATGGGAGACCCGGGACAGGCCGCAATGAGCAGTTCTTC. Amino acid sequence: CASSVANGRPGTGRNEQFF. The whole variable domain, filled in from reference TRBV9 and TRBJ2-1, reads DSGVTQTPKHLITATGQRVTLRCSPRSGDLSVYWYQQSLDQGLQFLIQYYNGEERAKGNILERFSAQQFPDLHSELNLSSLELGDSALYFCASSVANGRPGTGRNEQFFGPGTRLTVL.